The present T cell receptor beta chain was sequenced within a study of Graves' ophthalmopathy and Graves' hyperthyroidism. Study in general: Stable hyperthyroidism was defined by absence of ophthalmopathy within 18 months of follow-up.

The CDR3 totals 12 residues. Germline lookup yields CDR1 SGHDN and CDR2 FVKESK. Trimming removed 3 bases from V and 4 bases from J, with 6 bases in between. The TCR beta CDR3 regions underwent amplification from RNA transcripts. The first round was an RT-PCR with HTBI primers, and the second round was a multiplex PCR. TCRdb reprocessed the multiplex PCR reads via MiXCR and lists one record per CDR3 protein. The sample yields roughly 600,000 distinct CDR3 sequences, 35% to 45% seen once. This clonotype was seen ten or more times. Antigen unknown. Whole-study findings and limits: From stable hyperthyroidism, ophthalmopathy was separated by a 13-signature model with 87.88% sensitivity and around 80% specificity.

Included hyperthyroidism patients were aged 18 to 65 and newly diagnosed (under 2 months' duration). Thyroid ultrasound, orbital computed tomography, TRAb, serum thyroxine and clinical symptoms formed the basis of diagnosis. The TCR sequence derives from an adult man with Graves' hyperthyroidism. Material: peripheral blood or thyroid tissue (not recorded which). V is TRBV14 and J is TRBJ2-5, with a tentative D call TRBD1 (5 bases). The CDR3 nucleotides read TGTGCCAGCAGCCACACAGGAGAGACCCAGTACTTC. Encoded protein: CASSHTGETQYF. Filled out from reference TRBV14 and TRBJ2-5, the complete variable domain reads EAGVTQFPSHSVIEKGQTVTLRCDPISGHDNLYWYRRVMGKEIKFLLHFVKESKQDESGMPNNRFLAERTGGTYSTLKVQPAELEDSGVYFCASSHTGETQYFGPGTRLLVL.